This T cell receptor beta chain was retrieved from a study of cytomegalovirus exposure and HLA in healthy donors. There are 12 residues in the CDR3. From germline, CDR1 is SGHDT and CDR2 YYEEEE. Use of 60 Vbeta and 13 Jbeta primers characterized the PCR. Sequencing used immunoSEQ multiplex PCR; TCRdb keeps in-frame clones, though not all of them. Among roughly 150,000 clones listed, 70% to 85% were seen once. All the people who gave samples were healthy bone marrow donors. This sequence originates from a male donor in good health and CMV-seronegative. Sequences were obtained from PBMCs. The chain has TRBV5-6 and TRBJ2-5, with D possibly TRBD1 on 5 matching bases. The J call could be wrong; TRBJ2-7 is a better fit for the DNA end. DNA of the CDR3: TGTGCCAGCAGCATGACAGATTACGAGCAGTACTTC. Translation: CASSMTDYEQYF.